This TCR beta chain was sequenced in a study of beta chain features in type 1 diabetes. Findings of the study overall: TCRB CDR3s were moderately but significantly shorter in Type 1 diabetes patients in all four CD4+ subsets. In comparison with healthy donors, patients had naive, central memory and Treg TCRB repertoires that appeared more similar.

Looked up from germline, CDR1 is SEHNR and CDR2 is FQNEAQ (reference sequence). The CDR3 has 15 residues. V was clipped by 2 bases and J by 10 bases; unmatched bases: 6. Expressed TCRB transcripts were sequenced because the entire RNA isolate underwent reverse transcription. The method was immunoSEQ multiplex PCR; TCRdb's version includes in-frame clones alone and lacks a portion of them. The sample has over 200,000 clones, approximately 10% seen once. In regard to this clone: What it binds is not known.

This sequence was found in a man aged 25-40 years with type 1 diabetes. V usage is TRBV7-9 and J usage is TRBJ1-6; 9 bases are shared with TRBD1. Sample: naive CD4+ T cells from blood. CDR3 nucleotides: TGTGCCAGCAGCTTAATGACAGGGGGAGGCTCACCCCTCCACTTT. This gives the protein CASSLMTGGGSPLHF.